Listed below are T cell receptor beta chains from one sample, sequenced in a study of CD39 and CD103 CD8 tumor-infiltrating T cells. The data were produced by immunoSEQ multiplex PCR, yet TCRdb's version contains in-frame clones alone and is incomplete. Here the sample spans some 16,000 clones, around nine tenths being singletons. Source material: CD8+ T cells sorted from blood. Receptor source: a human donor with head and neck squamous cell carcinoma. Each CDR3 is given with its conserved first and last residue. D genes are given only for firm matches. Rows may omit the clone size; those that give it use once, few, many or a size class.

d_gene,v_gene,abundance,j_gene,len,CDR3aa,CDR3nt
TRBD2,TRBV7-9,.,TRBJ2-3,19,CASSLPGLAEVGPTDTQYF,TGTGCCAGCAGCCTTCCGGGACTAGCAGAAGTTGGCCCAACAGATACGCAGTATTTT
TRBD1,TRBV4-1,.,TRBJ1-6,13,CASSPTGASPLHF,TGCGCCAGCAGCCCGACAGGGGCTTCACCCCTCCACTTT
TRBD2,TRBV7-2,.,TRBJ2-2,18,CASSLSRGSLAGTGELFF,TGTGCCAGCAGCTTATCTAGAGGTTCACTAGCGGGGACCGGGGAGCTGTTTTTT
TRBD1,TRBV11-3,.,TRBJ1-2,15,CASSNSMTGVDGYTF,TGTGCCAGCAGCAACTCGATGACAGGGGTGGATGGCTACACCTTC
.,TRBV30,.,TRBJ2-2,12,CAWTGATGELFF,TGTGCCTGGACGGGGGCCACCGGGGAGCTGTTTTTT
TRBD1,TRBV7-8,.,TRBJ1-5,16,CASSPQTGASNQPQHF,TGTGCCAGCAGCCCTCAGACAGGGGCTAGCAATCAGCCCCAGCATTTT
TRBD1,TRBV6-1,.,TRBJ1-1,16,CASSEPGQGLSTEAFF,TGTGCCAGCAGTGAACCGGGACAGGGATTGAGCACTGAAGCTTTCTTT
.,TRBV19,.,TRBJ1-1,12,CATLDGNTEAFF,TGTGCCACCTTGGACGGGAACACTGAAGCTTTCTTT
.,TRBV5-4,.,TRBJ1-2,14,CASSSHGVFYGYTF,TGTGCCAGCAGTTCTCATGGTGTTTTCTATGGCTACACCTTC
TRBD1,TRBV19,.,TRBJ1-6,14,CASSPGQGFLPLHF,TGTGCCAGTAGCCCGGGACAGGGGTTTTTACCCCTCCACTTT
TRBD1,TRBV4-1,.,TRBJ1-1,15,CASSQDDRGGTEAFF,TGCGCCAGCAGCCAAGATGACAGGGGGGGCACTGAAGCTTTCTTT
.,TRBV7-6,.,TRBJ1-1,15,CASSLGPGSNTEAFF,TGTGCCAGCAGCTTAGGTCCGGGGAGTAACACTGAAGCTTTCTTT
.,TRBV6-1,.,TRBJ1-3,15,CASSEDIFAGNTIYF,TGTGCCAGCAGTGAAGACATTTTTGCTGGAAACACCATATATTTT
.,TRBV7-6,.,TRBJ1-1,16,CASSLGWQGGSAEAFF,TGTGCCAGCAGCTTAGGTTGGCAGGGAGGTAGCGCTGAAGCTTTCTTT
.,TRBV6-5,.,TRBJ2-1,12,CASSYSLDEQFF,TGTGCCAGCAGTTACTCGTTAGATGAGCAGTTCTTC
TRBD1,TRBV19,.,TRBJ1-2,15,CASSPSPGQGHGYTF,TGTGCCAGTAGTCCTAGCCCGGGACAGGGGCATGGCTACACCTTC
.,TRBV4-1,.,TRBJ1-4,15,CASSQTVGSIYELFF,TGCGCCAGCAGCCAAACAGTCGGGTCGATCTACGAACTGTTTTTT
.,TRBV15,.,TRBJ1-1,15,CATSREGANRDESFF,TGTGCCACCAGCAGAGAGGGGGCTAACAGGGATGAGTCTTTCTTT
.,TRBV4-1,.,TRBJ1-2,13,CASSQAAGSGYTF,TGCGCCAGCAGCCAAGCCGCAGGATCCGGCTACACCTTC
TRBD1,TRBV27,.,TRBJ2-1,14,CASSLPGQYNEQFF,TGTGCCAGCAGTTTACCGGGACAGTACAATGAGCAGTTCTTC
TRBD2,TRBV7-6,.,TRBJ2-1,17,CASSLMWPAGGGNEQFF,TGTGCCAGCAGCTTAATGTGGCCAGCGGGGGGGGGCAATGAGCAGTTCTTC
TRBD1,TRBV4-1,.,TRBJ1-1,16,CASSQATGTPLLKAFF,TGCGCCAGCAGCCAAGCGACAGGGACCCCCCTACTTAAAGCTTTCTTT
.,TRBV7-9,.,TRBJ1-6,17,CASSSTSPGRSNSPLHF,TGTGCCAGCAGCTCAACCTCACCGGGACGGAGTAATTCACCCCTCCACTTT
.,TRBV4-1,once,TRBJ2-7,14,CASSPQGTLYEQYF,TGCGCCAGCAGCCCTCAAGGGACACTCTACGAGCAGTACTTC
.,TRBV6-5,.,TRBJ2-2,15,CASRLSRSSAGELFF,TGTGCCAGCAGACTTAGCCGTAGCAGCGCCGGGGAGCTGTTTTTT
.,TRBV19,.,TRBJ2-1,16,CASSILQGPLYNEQFF,TGTGCCAGTAGTATCCTACAGGGACCTCTCTACAATGAGCAGTTCTTC
TRBD1,TRBV19,.,TRBJ1-1,13,CASRRTGELEAFF,TGTGCCAGTCGAAGGACAGGGGAGTTGGAAGCTTTCTTT
TRBD1,TRBV30,once,TRBJ1-6,14,CAWTLTGANSPLHF,TGTGCCTGGACCCTGACAGGGGCTAATTCACCCCTCCACTTT
.,TRBV6-5,.,TRBJ2-1,13,CASSVQGGNEQFF,TGTGCCAGCTCGGTACAGGGTGGCAATGAGCAGTTCTTC
.,TRBV27,.,TRBJ2-7,14,CASSLSQGTYEQYF,TGTGCCAGCAGTTTATCCCAGGGGACCTACGAGCAGTACTTC
.,TRBV2,once,TRBJ1-2,13,CASSSLKVGFNTF,TGTGCCAGCAGCTCCCTCAAGGTGGGATTTAACACCTTC
TRBD2,TRBV7-6,few,TRBJ2-1,15,CASSLLFGSGDEQFF,TGTGCCAGCAGCTTATTATTTGGCAGCGGGGATGAGCAGTTCTTC
TRBD2,TRBV10-1,.,TRBJ2-1,13,CASSESSGVEQFF,TGCGCCAGCAGTGAATCTAGCGGGGTTGAGCAGTTCTTC
TRBD2,TRBV29-1,.,TRBJ2-3,12,CSVEREGDTQYF,TGCAGCGTTGAACGGGAGGGGGATACGCAGTATTTT
.,TRBV29-1,.,TRBJ2-5,14,CSAGSGLYQETQYF,TGCAGCGCCGGCAGCGGGCTGTACCAAGAGACCCAGTACTTC
.,TRBV20-1,.,TRBJ2-1,11,CSARGLNEQFF,TGCAGTGCTAGAGGCTTGAATGAGCAGTTCTTC
.,TRBV28,.,TRBJ2-3,16,CASNRIDSGDTDTQYF,TGTGCCAGCAACCGAATTGATAGCGGTGACACAGATACGCAGTATTTT
TRBD1,TRBV7-9,once,TRBJ2-5,14,CASRNPGTGETQYF,TGTGCCAGCAGAAACCCAGGGACAGGGGAGACCCAGTACTTC
.,TRBV5-6,.,TRBJ2-7,15,CASSPWRGGFYEQYF,TGTGCCAGCAGCCCCTGGAGGGGGGGCTTCTACGAGCAGTACTTC
.,TRBV27,.,TRBJ2-3,16,CASSLPGTSITDTQYF,TGTGCCAGCAGTCTACCCGGGACTTCCATCACAGATACGCAGTATTTT
TRBD1,TRBV29-1,.,TRBJ1-2,14,CSVGGTGFAYGYTF,TGCAGCGTTGGTGGGACAGGGTTTGCCTATGGCTACACCTTC
.,TRBV15,.,TRBJ1-5,14,CATSGRYSNQPQHF,TGTGCCACCAGCGGGAGATATAGCAATCAGCCCCAGCATTTT
.,TRBV13,.,TRBJ1-2,15,CASSLDQTGLYGYTF,TGTGCCAGCAGCTTGGACCAGACAGGACTCTATGGCTACACCTTC
.,TRBV5-4,.,TRBJ1-5,12,CASSLGNQPQHF,TGTGCCAGCAGCTTGGGGAATCAGCCCCAGCATTTT
.,TRBV7-9,.,TRBJ2-3,16,CASSLAPQGGADTQYF,TGTGCCAGCAGCTTAGCGCCTCAGGGTGGTGCAGATACGCAGTATTTT
TRBD1,TRBV6-1,.,TRBJ1-2,13,CASSWDRDYGYTF,TGTGCCAGCAGCTGGGACAGGGACTATGGCTACACCTTC
.,TRBV2,.,TRBJ2-6,17,CASRNPYADSGANVLTF,TGTGCCAGCAGAAATCCTTACGCAGACTCTGGGGCCAACGTCCTGACTTTC
.,TRBV27,.,TRBJ1-4,15,CASSLSTGINEKLFF,TGTGCCAGCAGTTTATCGACCGGGATTAATGAAAAACTGTTTTTT
.,TRBV19,few,TRBJ1-1,13,CASRPNGVDEAFF,TGTGCCAGTAGACCAAATGGAGTCGATGAAGCTTTCTTT
.,TRBV5-4,.,TRBJ1-1,11,CASSYNDRAFF,TGTGCCAGCAGCTACAACGATAGGGCTTTCTTT
.,TRBV11-2,.,TRBJ2-7,15,CASSLESQSVYEQYF,TGTGCCAGCAGCTTAGAAAGTCAGTCGGTATACGAGCAGTACTTC
TRBD2,TRBV9,.,TRBJ2-7,17,CASSVGSGGKSSYEQYF,TGTGCCAGCAGCGTAGGTAGCGGGGGGAAAAGCTCCTACGAGCAGTACTTC
.,TRBV5-6,.,TRBJ1-5,13,CASSYFPNQPQHF,TGTGCCAGCAGCTACTTCCCCAATCAGCCCCAGCATTTT
TRBD1,TRBV7-9,.,TRBJ1-1,15,CASSYYRGRDTEAFF,TGTGCCAGCAGCTACTACAGGGGAAGGGACACTGAAGCTTTCTTT